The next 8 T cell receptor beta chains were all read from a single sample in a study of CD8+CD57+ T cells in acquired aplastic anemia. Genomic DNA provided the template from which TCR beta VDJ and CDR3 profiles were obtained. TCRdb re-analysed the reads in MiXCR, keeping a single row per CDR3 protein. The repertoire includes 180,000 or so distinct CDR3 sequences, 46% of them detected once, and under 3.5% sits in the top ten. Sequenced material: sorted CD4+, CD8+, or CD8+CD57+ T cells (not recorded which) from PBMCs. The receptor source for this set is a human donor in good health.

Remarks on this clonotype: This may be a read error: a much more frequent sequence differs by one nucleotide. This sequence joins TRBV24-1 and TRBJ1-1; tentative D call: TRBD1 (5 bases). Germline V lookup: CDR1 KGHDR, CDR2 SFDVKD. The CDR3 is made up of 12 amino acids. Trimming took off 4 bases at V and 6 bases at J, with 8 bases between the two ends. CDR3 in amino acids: CATSEQVAEAFF. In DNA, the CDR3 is TGTGCCACCAGTGAACAGGTCGCTGAAGCTTTCTTT.

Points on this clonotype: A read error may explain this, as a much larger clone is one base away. CDR3 DNA sequence: TGCGCCAGCGGACAGGGGGCCTTAGAAGGGGCCAACGTCCTGACTTTC. Its protein is CASGQGALEGANVLTF. The chain couples TRBV5-1 to TRBJ2-6; 11 nucleotides match TRBD1. The V segment lost 7 bases and the J segment 4 bases; nucleotides outside the gene matches: 7. The V gene's germline CDR1 is SGHRS and CDR2 YFSETQ. This CDR3 region has 16 residues.

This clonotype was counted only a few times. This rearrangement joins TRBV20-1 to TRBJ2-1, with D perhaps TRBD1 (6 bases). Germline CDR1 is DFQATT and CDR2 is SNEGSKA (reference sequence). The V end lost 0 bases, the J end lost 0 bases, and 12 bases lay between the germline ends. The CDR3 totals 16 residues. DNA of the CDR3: TGCAGTGCTAGAGATATAGCGACAGGCTCCTACAATGAGCAGTTCTTC. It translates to CSARDIATGSYNEQFF.

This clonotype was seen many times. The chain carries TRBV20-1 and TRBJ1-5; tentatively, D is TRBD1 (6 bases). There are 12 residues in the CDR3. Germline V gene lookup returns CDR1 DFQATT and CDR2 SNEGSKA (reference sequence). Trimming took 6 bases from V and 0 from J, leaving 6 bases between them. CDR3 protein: CSAQGSNQPQHF. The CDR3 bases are TGCAGTGCACAGGGTAGCAATCAGCCCCAGCATTTT.

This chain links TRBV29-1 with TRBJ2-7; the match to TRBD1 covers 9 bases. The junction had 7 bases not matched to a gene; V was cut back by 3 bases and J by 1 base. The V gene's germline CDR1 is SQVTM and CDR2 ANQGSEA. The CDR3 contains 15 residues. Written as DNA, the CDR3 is TGCAGCGTTGATGGGACAGGGCCTTCGTCCTACGAGCAGTACTTC. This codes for CSVDGTGPSSYEQYF.

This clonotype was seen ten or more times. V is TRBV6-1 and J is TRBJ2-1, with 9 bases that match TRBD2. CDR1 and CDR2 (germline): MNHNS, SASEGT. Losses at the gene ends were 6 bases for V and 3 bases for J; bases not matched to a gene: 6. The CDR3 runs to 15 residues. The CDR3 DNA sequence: TGTGCCAGCAGGGCGATAGCGGGAGACTACAATGAGCAGTTCTTC. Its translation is CASRAIAGDYNEQFF.

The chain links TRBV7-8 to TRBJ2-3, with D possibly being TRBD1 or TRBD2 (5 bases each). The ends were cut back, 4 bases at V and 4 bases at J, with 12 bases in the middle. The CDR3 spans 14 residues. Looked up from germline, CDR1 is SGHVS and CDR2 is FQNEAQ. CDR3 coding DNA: TGTGCCAGCAGCTCGGGGCCGGGTGCAGATACGCAGTATTTT. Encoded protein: CASSSGPGADTQYF.

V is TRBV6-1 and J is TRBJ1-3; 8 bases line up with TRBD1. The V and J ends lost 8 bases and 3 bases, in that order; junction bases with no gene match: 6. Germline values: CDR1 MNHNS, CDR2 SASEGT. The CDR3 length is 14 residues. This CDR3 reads CASGTTGGGNTIYF. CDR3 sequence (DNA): TGTGCCAGCGGTACTACAGGGGGTGGAAACACCATATATTTT.